The 27 T cell receptor beta chains presented below share a single source sample, sequenced in a study of cytomegalovirus exposure and HLA in healthy donors. Amplification used 60 Vbeta primers and 13 Jbeta primers. TCRdb's copy holds only in-frame clones and misses some; the assay was immunoSEQ multiplex PCR. This sample yields some 190,000 clones, of which 77% are seen a single time; 2.1% belongs to the top ten. Specimen: PBMCs. The receptors originated from a young woman in good health and CMV-seropositive.

This clone was counted a few times. This CDR3 is CASSDWGGTSLDTQYF. Here the CDR3 DNA reads TGTGCCAGCAGTGATTGGGGGGGGACTAGTCTCGATACGCAGTATTTT. The chain recombines TRBV6-4 with TRBJ2-3, with 8 bases aligning to TRBD2. Germline V lookup: CDR1 MRHNA, CDR2 SNTAGT. V shed 3 bases and J 6 bases; nucleotides not matched to a gene: 11. This CDR3 contains 16 residues.

The rearrangement links TRBV30 to TRBJ2-7, with D hard to call. Germline V gene lookup returns CDR1 GTSNPN and CDR2 SVGIG (reference sequence). The CDR3 length is 13 residues. With 0 bases removed from V and 1 base from J, the gap between germline ends came to 7 bases. The CDR3 sequence is CAWSVDGSYEQYF. In DNA, the CDR3 is TGTGCCTGGAGTGTCGACGGGTCCTACGAGCAGTACTTC.

The count of this clone is one. Other DNA sequences of this sample code for an identical CDR3. The rearrangement links TRBV19 to TRBJ1-2, with TRBD1 identical over 7 bases. J was trimmed by 5 bases and V by 3 bases; bases with no gene match: 3. Looked up from germline, CDR1 is LNHDA and CDR2 is SQIVND (reference sequence). The CDR3 has 13 residues. The DNA for the CDR3 is TGTGCCAGTAGTATCGGGACAGATTATGGCTACACCTTC. This sequence encodes CASSIGTDYGYTF.

In this sample, this clone turned up a few times. The chain joins TRBV15 to TRBJ2-1, with 14 bases lining up with TRBD2. In germline, CDR1 is LNHNV, CDR2 YYDKDF (reference sequence). The CDR3 is 16 residues long. Trimming at V came to 0 bases and at J to 10 bases, leaving 5 bases not matched to a gene. CDR3 amino acids: CATSRDRLAGGGEQFF. In DNA form, the CDR3 reads TGTGCCACCAGCAGAGATAGACTAGCGGGAGGGGGGGAGCAGTTCTTC. The whole variable domain, filled in from reference TRBV15 and TRBJ2-1, reads DAMVIQNPRYQVTQFGKPVTLSCSQTLNHNVMYWYQQKSSQAPKLLFHYYDKDFNNEADTPDNFQSRRPNTSFCFLDIRSPGLGDTAMYLCATSRDRLAGGGEQFFGPGTRLTVL.

The chain links TRBV5-6 to TRBJ1-1, with TRBD1 as a possible D gene (6 bases). This CDR3 is built from 15 residues. Germline assignment: CDR1 SGHDT and CDR2 YYEEEE. The germline V and J ends were trimmed by 4 bases and 4 bases, with 17 bases remaining between them. This CDR3 reads CASSPRPNRATEAFF. CDR3 bases: TGTGCCAGCAGCCCCAGACCAAACAGGGCCACTGAAGCTTTCTTT.

The chain recombines TRBV7-9 with TRBJ1-1; no clear D gene. CDR3 length: 12 amino acids. Per the germline V gene, CDR1 is SEHNR and CDR2 is FQNEAQ (reference sequence). Trimming stripped 3 bases from V and 6 bases from J, with 8 bases between. CDR3 nucleotides: TGTGCCAGCAGCTTTGGACTCTCTGAAGCTTTCTTT. Translating gives CASSFGLSEAFF. Drawing the rest from reference TRBV7-9 and TRBJ1-1, the complete variable domain is DTGVSQNPRHKITKRGQNVTFRCDPISEHNRLYWYRQTLGQGPEFLTYFQNEAQLEKSRLLSDRFSAERPKGSFSTLEIQRTEQGDSAMYLCASSFGLSEAFFGQGTRLTVV.

This sequence joins TRBV28 and TRBJ1-2; no reliable D call. Trimming shortened V by 5 bases and J by 4 bases, and 8 bases separated the two germline ends. The CDR3 extends over 12 amino acids. Germline V gives CDR1 MDHEN, CDR2 SYDVKM. CDR3 sequence reads: CASSIEIYGYTF. The DNA for the CDR3 is TGTGCCAGCAGTATTGAGATCTATGGCTACACCTTC.

To note about this clone: This same CDR3 is encoded by further DNA sequences in the sample. The CDR3 reads CASSPTPPGGPETQYF. CDR3 bases: TGTGCCAGTAGTCCCACCCCACCAGGGGGCCCAGAGACCCAGTACTTC. The rearrangement uses TRBV19 and TRBJ2-5; 8 bases are shared with TRBD1. There are 16 residues in the CDR3. Germline loops: CDR1 LNHDA, CDR2 SQIVND (reference sequence). V dropped 5 bases and J dropped 4; count of bases not matched to a gene: 12. Filled out from reference TRBV19 and TRBJ2-5, the complete variable domain reads DGGITQSPKYLFRKEGQNVTLSCEQNLNHDAMYWYRQDPGQGLRLIYYSQIVNDFQKGDIAEGYSVSREKKESFPLTVTSAQKNPTAFYLCASSPTPPGGPETQYFGPGTRLLVL.

The genes are TRBV2 and TRBJ1-2; D unclear. CDR3 length: 11 residues. Germline assignment: CDR1 SNHLY and CDR2 FYNNEI. V was pared by 7 bases and J by 7 bases, with 10 bases between. This CDR3 is CASMAGFGYTF. CDR3 in DNA: TGTGCCAGCATGGCAGGCTTTGGCTACACCTTC.

A few counts support this clone. The rearrangement uses TRBV28 and TRBJ2-7; D not certain. V lost 7 bases and J 1 base, leaving 5 bases between the germline ends. The CDR3 extends over 11 amino acids. CDR1 and CDR2 (germline): MDHEN, SYDVKM. CDR3 residues: CASTDSYEQYF. CDR3 in DNA: TGTGCCAGCACAGATTCCTACGAGCAGTACTTC.

The gene calls are TRBV18 and TRBJ2-3; D is perhaps TRBD2 (5 bases). V lost 3 bases to trimming and J lost 6 bases, with 13 bases between them. CDR1 is KGHSH and CDR2 is LQKENI in the germline V gene. The CDR3 runs to 14 residues. CDR3 nucleotides: TGTGCCAGCTCACCTCTGTCCTCGGGGGATACGCAGTATTTT. The encoded protein is CASSPLSSGDTQYF.

The DNA for the CDR3 is TGTGCCAGCGTAAGGACAGGGTACTACGAGCAGTACTTC. Protein: CASVRTGYYEQYF. The rearrangement joins TRBV6-1 to TRBJ2-7; 8 positions agree with TRBD1. V lost 8 bases, J lost 3 bases, and 6 bases stayed unmatched. Germline V gives CDR1 MNHNS, CDR2 SASEGT. This CDR3 is 13 amino acids long.

V usage is TRBV29-1 and J usage is TRBJ1-4, with D possibly matching TRBD1 (6 bases). The CDR3 is 14 residues long. V was pared by 6 bases and J by 6 bases, with 17 bases between. In germline, CDR1 is SQVTM, CDR2 ANQGSEA. The CDR3 sequence is CSVHNTGLDEKLFF. Written as DNA, the CDR3 is TGCAGCGTCCATAACACAGGGTTGGATGAAAAACTGTTTTTT.

The chain carries TRBV7-9 and TRBJ2-5; the D gene is possibly TRBD1 (6 bases). Germline V lookup: CDR1 SEHNR, CDR2 FQNEAQ (reference sequence). V was clipped by 5 bases and J by 10 bases, with 23 bases between them. There are 15 residues in the CDR3. Here the CDR3 reads CASSPTLQRLGGQYF. In DNA, the CDR3 is TGTGCCAGCAGCCCTACCCTACAGAGGCTAGGGGGCCAGTACTTC.

This chain joins TRBV21-1 and TRBJ2-1; the table's TRBD1 call for D was not verified on the DNA. TRBV21-1 is a documented pseudogene. There are 14 residues in the CDR3. CDR3 region: CASTRDRGKREQFF. CDR3 in DNA: TGTGCCAGCACCCGGGACAGGGGGAAACGTGAGCAGTTCTTC.

The chain employs TRBV19 and TRBJ1-1, with TRBD1 matching over 10 bases. The CDR3 length is 16 residues. Trimming at V came to 1 base and at J to 0 bases, leaving 2 bases not matched to a gene. Germline V CDR1 and CDR2: LNHDA, SQIVND (reference sequence). In DNA, the CDR3 is TGTGCCAGTAGTATAGTGACAGGGGGCGTGAACACTGAAGCTTTCTTT. Translated: CASSIVTGGVNTEAFF.

The V gene is TRBV29-1, the J gene TRBJ2-3; tentative D call: TRBD1 (6 bases). From germline, CDR1 is SQVTM and CDR2 ANQGSEA. With 6 bases removed from V and 4 bases from J, the gap between germline ends came to 11 bases. The CDR3 has 12 residues. The CDR3, as DNA: TGCAGCGTAGAGGGACATTCAGATACGCAGTATTTT. Its protein product is CSVEGHSDTQYF.

This chain links TRBV27 with TRBJ1-5; 7 positions agree with TRBD1. Germline V gene lookup returns CDR1 MNHEY and CDR2 SMNVEV (reference sequence). This CDR3 has 16 amino acids. V gave up 5 bases and J gave up 4 bases; unmatched junction bases: 11. Here the CDR3 reads CASSRIPGQNNQPQHF. The CDR3 bases are TGTGCCAGCAGTCGAATACCGGGACAGAATAATCAGCCCCAGCATTTT.

The chain has TRBV4-3 and TRBJ2-7, with TRBD2 identical over 8 bases. V was pared by 0 bases and J by 6 bases, with 4 bases of the junction left unmatched. Germline lookup yields CDR1 LGHNA and CDR2 YSLEER. There are 14 residues in the CDR3. The CDR3 nucleotides are TGCGCCAGCAGCCAAGAGGCGGGAGGCGCCGAGCAGTACTTC. Translated: CASSQEAGGAEQYF.

This sequence joins TRBV2 and TRBJ2-7, with 9 bases matching TRBD2. The V gene end was trimmed by 8 bases and the J gene end by 3 bases; junction bases not matched to a gene: 5. The CDR3 loop spans 13 amino acids. The germline CDR1 and CDR2 sequences are SNHLY and FYNNEI. The CDR3 spells CASLASGDYEQYF. The CDR3 DNA is TGTGCCAGCCTTGCTAGCGGGGACTACGAGCAGTACTTC.

The CDR3 nucleotides read TGTGCCAGCAGTGGGGACAGGTACGAGCAGTACTTC. It translates to CASSGDRYEQYF. The rearrangement joins TRBV2 to TRBJ2-5; TRBD1 matches 8 bases. The DNA end is more similar to TRBJ2-7, so the J call may be wrong. CDR3 length equals 12 residues. CDR1 and CDR2 from the germline V gene are SNHLY and FYNNEI.

The V call is TRBV4-2, the J call TRBJ2-3; 10 bases map to TRBD1. The germline V gene has CDR1 LGHNA and CDR2 YNFKEQ. The CDR3 has 17 residues. The V segment lost 0 bases and the J segment 0 bases; nucleotides outside the gene matches: 3. The CDR3 nucleotides read TGTGCCAGCAGCCAAGAGGGGGGACAGGGGAGCACAGATACGCAGTATTTT. It encodes CASSQEGGQGSTDTQYF.

V usage is TRBV5-1 and J usage is TRBJ1-1; tentative D call: TRBD1 (6 bases). CDR3 length: 14 residues. The germline V gene encodes CDR1 SGHRS and CDR2 YFSETQ. Trimming stripped 3 bases from V and 11 bases from J, with 20 bases between. CDR3 protein: CASSWSMNRDGAFF. The CDR3 bases are TGCGCCAGCAGCTGGAGCATGAACAGGGACGGGGCTTTCTTT.

The chain couples TRBV7-2 to TRBJ2-2; D is perhaps TRBD1 (6 bases). The ends were cut back, 8 bases at V and 5 bases at J, with 18 bases in the middle. Germline CDR1 and CDR2: SGHTA and FQGNSA. The CDR3 sequence is 15 residues long. The CDR3 sequence is CASLTGIVRTGELFF. In DNA, the CDR3 is TGTGCCAGCCTAACAGGGATTGTCAGGACCGGGGAGCTGTTTTTT.

The chain links TRBV6-6 to TRBJ1-6; the match to TRBD1 covers 9 bases. The CDR3 covers 16 residues. Germline CDR1 is MNHNY and CDR2 is SVGAGI (reference sequence). V lost 5 bases to trimming and J lost 5 bases; unmatched junction nucleotides: 7. The CDR3 DNA reads TGTGCCAGCAGTCGAACAGGGACAGGGAATAATTCACCCCTCCACTTT. This sequence encodes CASSRTGTGNNSPLHF.

J is TRBJ2-1 and V is TRBV25-1, with D maybe TRBD2 (6 bases). The germline V gene has CDR1 MGHDK and CDR2 SYGVNS. V shed 8 bases and J shed 3 bases, with 14 bases lying between them. The CDR3 sequence is 14 residues long. The CDR3, as DNA: TGTGCCAGCGGCCTTGGGGGGAACTACAATGAGCAGTTCTTC. This gives the protein CASGLGGNYNEQFF.

The chain couples TRBV5-4 to TRBJ1-2, with TRBD1 matching over 8 bases. The germline gives CDR1 SGHNT, CDR2 YYREEE (reference sequence). CDR3 length: 15 residues. With 5 bases clipped from V and 2 bases from J, the junction kept 8 bases outside the gene matches. CDR3 amino acids: CASSLSGTGNYGYTF. In DNA, the CDR3 is TGTGCCAGCAGTCTAAGCGGGACAGGAAACTATGGCTACACCTTC.